What follows are 16 T cell receptor beta chains derived from one specimen sequenced in a study of blood T cell repertoires in COVID-19. This table comes from immunoSEQ multiplex PCR, and its TCRdb copy is limited to in-frame clones, with some not included. In the table there are about 61,000 clones, roughly 90% of which are singletons. The specimen sequenced was peripheral blood. Receptors originate from a woman aged 45-65 years with active or convalescent COVID-19.

The V gene is TRBV2, the J gene TRBJ1-3, with D hard to call. Germline CDR1 and CDR2: SNHLY and FYNNEI. V lost 5 bases and J 1 base, leaving 12 bases between the germline ends. This CDR3 comprises 15 residues. The chain's CDR3 is CASSKTEVSGNTIYF. CDR3 bases: TGTGCCAGCAGTAAGACGGAGGTATCTGGAAACACCATATATTTT.

This chain links TRBV4-1 with TRBJ2-7, with TRBD2 matching 7 bases. Germline V gene data show CDR1 as MGHRA and CDR2 as YSYEKL. The CDR3 has 15 amino acids. With 2 bases clipped from V and 2 bases from J, the junction kept 6 bases outside the gene matches. The CDR3 DNA reads TGCGCCAGCAGCCAAATAGCGGGCAAGGCCTACGAGCAGTACTTC. Translated, it gives CASSQIAGKAYEQYF.

The chain links TRBV14 to TRBJ2-1; D uncertain. V lost 2 bases and J lost 7, with 6 bases in between. CDR3 length: 12 amino acids. From germline, CDR1 is SGHDN and CDR2 FVKESK. The CDR3 DNA reads as TGTGCCAGCAGCCAAACCCGGAATGAGCAGTTCTTC. This gives the protein CASSQTRNEQFF.

This clone was recorded a few times. The CDR3, as DNA: TGTGCCAGCAGTATACTGGGGGCAAACACTGAAGCTTTCTTT. This gives the protein CASSILGANTEAFF. J is TRBJ1-1 and V is TRBV2; TRBD1 might be the D (6 bases). This CDR3 is built from 14 residues. V was pared by 5 bases and J by 2 bases, with 12 bases between. Germline loops: CDR1 SNHLY, CDR2 FYNNEI.

The chain combines TRBV27 with TRBJ2-3; possible D gene TRBD1, 5 bases. Germline lookup yields CDR1 MNHEY and CDR2 SMNVEV (reference sequence). CDR3 size: 14 residues. V lost 6 bases, J lost 5 bases, and 15 bases lay in between. The CDR3 is CASSPRAKGDTQYF. The CDR3 DNA reads TGTGCCAGCAGCCCCAGGGCGAAGGGAGATACGCAGTATTTT.

The chain joins TRBV27 to TRBJ1-6; 7 bases map to TRBD1. Per germline, CDR1 MNHEY and CDR2 SMNVEV (reference sequence). This CDR3 spans 14 amino acids. Trimming removed 5 bases from V and 6 bases from J; junction bases left unmatched: 4. CDR3 amino acids: CASSATGRNSPLHF. The CDR3, as DNA: TGTGCCAGCAGTGCGACAGGGCGTAATTCACCCCTCCACTTT.

The rearrangement uses TRBV6-5 and TRBJ2-3; 7 bases line up with TRBD1. The CDR3 covers 15 residues. Trimming at V came to 2 bases and at J to 6 bases, leaving 8 bases not matched to a gene. Germline V lookup: CDR1 MNHEY, CDR2 SVGAGI. The CDR3 protein is CASSYLGQDWDTQYF. CDR3 coding DNA: TGTGCCAGCAGTTACCTTGGACAGGACTGGGATACGCAGTATTTT.

The chain combines TRBV24-1 with TRBJ2-5; D not certain. Trimming pared 9 bases from V and 5 bases from J, leaving 3 bases between. The germline V gene has CDR1 KGHDR and CDR2 SFDVKD. The CDR3 consists of 9 residues. CDR3: CATEETQYF. In DNA, the CDR3 is TGTGCCACCGAGGAGACCCAGTACTTC.

The rearrangement uses TRBV29-1 and TRBJ2-2; TRBD1 agrees at 8 bases. J lost 3 bases, V lost 6 bases, and 6 bases had no gene match. Germline V gives CDR1 SQVTM, CDR2 ANQGSEA. This CDR3 is built from 14 residues. As DNA, the CDR3 is TGCAGCGTCGGGGCAGGGGGCCACACCGGGGAGCTGTTTTTT. This gives the protein CSVGAGGHTGELFF.

V gene TRBV30 combines with J gene TRBJ1-3, with D possibly matching TRBD1 (6 bases). CDR1 GTSNPN and CDR2 SVGIG come from the germline V gene (reference sequence). The CDR3 spans 13 residues. The V end was cut by 3 bases, the J end by 4 bases, with 10 bases between. CDR3 region: CAWSGTWGNTIYF. CDR3 coding DNA: TGTGCCTGGAGCGGGACATGGGGAAACACCATATATTTT.

The rearrangement joins TRBV5-1 to TRBJ2-6; no firm D call. This CDR3 has 16 residues. The germline V and J ends were trimmed by 5 bases and 2 bases, with 14 bases remaining between them. From germline, CDR1 is SGHRS and CDR2 YFSETQ. CDR3 DNA sequence: TGCGCCAGCAGGTCCAGATCAGTTGCTGGGGCCAACGTCCTGACTTTC. It is translated as CASRSRSVAGANVLTF.

The chain uses TRBV11-2 and TRBJ1-2, with D tentatively TRBD1 (5 bases). Germline CDR1 reads SGHAT; CDR2 reads FQNNGV. CDR3 length: 12 amino acids. V was pared by 0 bases and J by 7 bases, with 6 bases between. As DNA, the CDR3 is TGTGCCAGCAGCTTAGACGGGGGTGGCTACACCTTC. Its translation: CASSLDGGGYTF.

This rearrangement joins TRBV28 to TRBJ1-4, with 10 bases identical to TRBD1. CDR1 and CDR2 (germline): MDHEN, SYDVKM. The CDR3 contains 14 residues. V lost 6 bases and J lost 5; bases outside the gene matches: 3. This CDR3 is CASRSGQGNEKLFF. For the CDR3, the DNA is TGTGCCAGCAGGTCGGGACAGGGGAATGAAAAACTGTTTTTT.

J is TRBJ2-3 and V is TRBV7-6, with 7 nucleotides matching TRBD1. Losses at the gene ends were 1 base for V and 6 bases for J; bases not matched to a gene: 13. The CDR3 extends over 17 amino acids. Germline assignment: CDR1 SGHVS and CDR2 FNYEAQ. The CDR3 sequence: CASSLEDRLIRADTQYF. For the CDR3, the DNA is TGTGCCAGCAGCTTAGAGGACAGGTTAATAAGGGCCGATACGCAGTATTTT. Supplemented by reference TRBV7-6 and TRBJ2-3, the full variable domain reads GAGVSQSPRYKVTKRGQDVALRCDPISGHVSLYWYRQALGQGPEFLTYFNYEAQQDKSGLPNDRFSAERPEGSISTLTIQRTEQRDSAMYRCASSLEDRLIRADTQYFGPGTRLTVL.

The chain carries TRBV19 and TRBJ2-1; D is ambiguous. CDR1 is LNHDA and CDR2 is SQIVND in the germline V gene (reference sequence). The V and J ends lost 6 bases and 9 bases respectively, with 18 bases between them. This CDR3 contains 14 residues. DNA of the CDR3: TGTGCCAGTAGCCAAAATCTGATTGGCAGTGAGCAGTTCTTC. Translation gives CASSQNLIGSEQFF.

The gene calls are TRBV7-9 and TRBJ1-1; no definite D call. The CDR3 is 14 residues long. Trimming took 6 bases from V and 3 from J, leaving 14 bases between them. Looked up from germline, CDR1 is SEHNR and CDR2 is FQNEAQ (reference sequence). The CDR3 spells CASSPQEGHTEAFF. As DNA, the CDR3 is TGTGCCAGCAGTCCCCAGGAGGGTCACACTGAAGCTTTCTTT.